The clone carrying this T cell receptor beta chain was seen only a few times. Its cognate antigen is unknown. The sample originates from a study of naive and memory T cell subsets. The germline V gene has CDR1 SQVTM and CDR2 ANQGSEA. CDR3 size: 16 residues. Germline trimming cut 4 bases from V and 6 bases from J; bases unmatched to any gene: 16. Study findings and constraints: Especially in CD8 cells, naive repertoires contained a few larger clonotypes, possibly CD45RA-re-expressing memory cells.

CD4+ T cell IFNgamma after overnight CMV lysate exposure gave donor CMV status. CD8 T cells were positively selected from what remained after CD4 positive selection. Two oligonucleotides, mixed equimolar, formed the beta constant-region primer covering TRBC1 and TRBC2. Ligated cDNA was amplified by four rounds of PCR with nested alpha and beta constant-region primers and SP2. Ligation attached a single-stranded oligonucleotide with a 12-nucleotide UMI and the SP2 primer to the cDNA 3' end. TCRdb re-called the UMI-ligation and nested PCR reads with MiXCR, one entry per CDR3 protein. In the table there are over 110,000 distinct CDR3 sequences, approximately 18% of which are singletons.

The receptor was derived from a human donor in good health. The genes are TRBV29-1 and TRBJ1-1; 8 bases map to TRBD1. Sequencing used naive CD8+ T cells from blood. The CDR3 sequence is CSVAGTPNRGVSEAFF. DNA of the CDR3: TGCAGCGTTGCGGGTACCCCTAACAGGGGGGTCTCTGAAGCTTTCTTT.